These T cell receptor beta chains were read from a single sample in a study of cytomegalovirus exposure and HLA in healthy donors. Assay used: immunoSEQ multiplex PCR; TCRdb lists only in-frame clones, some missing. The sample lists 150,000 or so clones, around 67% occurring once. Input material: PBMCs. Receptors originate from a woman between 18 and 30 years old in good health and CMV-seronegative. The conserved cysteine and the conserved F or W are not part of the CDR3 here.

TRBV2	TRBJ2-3	ASSADGGTSAQY
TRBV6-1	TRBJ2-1	ATWDRGKDEQF
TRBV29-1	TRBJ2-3	SVPTSGSSEGY
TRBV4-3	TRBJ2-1	ASSQEGRGAYNEQF
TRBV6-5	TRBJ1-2	ASSYGGQEPYGYT
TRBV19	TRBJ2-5	ASSGGANMETQY
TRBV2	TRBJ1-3	ASSAGIGSGNTIY
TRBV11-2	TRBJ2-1	ASSSLAGGYNEQF
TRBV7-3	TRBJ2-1	ASSLSWGTGNAGEQF
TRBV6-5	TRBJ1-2	ASSYITGGYGYT
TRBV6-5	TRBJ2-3	ASSYRGGPDTQY
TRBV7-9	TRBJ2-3	ASTPGTSGTDTQY
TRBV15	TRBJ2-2	ATSRDGSGGPDTGELF
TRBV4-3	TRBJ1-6	ASSPGTGGSPLH
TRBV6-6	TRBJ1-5	ASRQGRQPQH
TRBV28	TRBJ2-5	ASHEYTGAWETQY
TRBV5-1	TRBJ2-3	ASSLAFSTSGRVPYGTDTQY
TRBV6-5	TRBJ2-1	ASSYIQRGEQF
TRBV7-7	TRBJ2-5	ASSLSGSGETQY
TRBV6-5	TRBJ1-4	ASSRGQYPKEKLF
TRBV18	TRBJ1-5	ASSPAGDLSNQPQH
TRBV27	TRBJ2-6	ASSLQGQGSGANVLT
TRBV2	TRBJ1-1	ASRTERMNTEAF
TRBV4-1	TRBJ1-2	ASSQGDRGYGYT
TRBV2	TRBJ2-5	ASSGGGEETQY
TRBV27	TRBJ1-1	ASSLLVTQGMNTEAF
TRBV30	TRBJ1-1	AWRGGARTEAF
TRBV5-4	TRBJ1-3	ASSRGSENTIY
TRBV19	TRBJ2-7	ASSQGLASGGRYEQY
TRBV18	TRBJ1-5	ASSLGQGNQPQH
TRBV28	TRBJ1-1	ASTRRVMNTEAF
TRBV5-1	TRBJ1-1	ASSSLAGAGTEAF
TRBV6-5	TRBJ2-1	ASRTWSGSQF
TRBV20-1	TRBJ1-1	SAPSDTEAF
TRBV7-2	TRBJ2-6	ASTLGGANVLT
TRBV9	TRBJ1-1	ASSPRLMNTEAF
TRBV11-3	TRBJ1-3	ASSSTAGNTIY
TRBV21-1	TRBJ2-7	ASSRVGLTTTYEQY
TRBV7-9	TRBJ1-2	SSSSDRYSNYGYT
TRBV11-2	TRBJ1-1	ASSFMGANTEAF
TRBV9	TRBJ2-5	ASSVGTTQETQY
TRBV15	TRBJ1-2	ATSRDRGSKGYT
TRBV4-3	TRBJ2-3	ASGDRATDTQY
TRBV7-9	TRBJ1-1	ASSASGTNTEAF
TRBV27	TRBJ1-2	ASSLGQGIDGYT
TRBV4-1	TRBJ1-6	ASSQARDELH